This T cell receptor beta chain was identified during a study of T cell responses to AZD1222 COVID-19 vaccine. Assay: immunoSEQ multiplex PCR; the TCRdb copy retains only in-frame clones and omits some. The profile shows 150,000 to 200,000 clones, over 85% of them singletons. From germline, CDR1 is WSHSY and CDR2 SAAADI. The CDR3 consists of 14 residues. V lost 6 bases to trimming and J lost 0 bases, with 8 bases between them. Specimen: peripheral blood, collected 28 days after the second dose of the MenACWY control vaccine. The sequence came from an adult who received the MenACWY meningococcal vaccine as a control. The gene calls are TRBV10-2 and TRBJ2-2; no definite D call. CDR3: CASRIDPNTGELFF. The CDR3 DNA reads as TGCGCCAGCAGGATAGACCCGAACACCGGGGAGCTGTTTTTT.